This paragraph reports one TCR beta chain. Its cognate antigen is unknown. At one end, the junction sequence differs from germline, possibly due to a read error. These data belong to a study of blood T cells in healthy people across ages. Broader study findings: Per-million-T-cell TCR beta diversity fell roughly linearly with age. The study found more naive CD4+ cells and higher diversity in long-lived than aged donors.

The CDR3 extends over 19 amino acids. Germline lookup yields CDR1 SGHVS and CDR2 FNYEAQ. Combining a sample-barcoded 5' primer with a J-beta primer mix, a second PCR ran for about 7 to 12 cycles. TCRdb fed the 5' RACE reads into MiXCR, producing one record per CDR3 protein. Here the sample spans roughly 2 million distinct CDR3 sequences, approximately 50% being singletons. Total RNA was isolated from each sample in quantities of at least 5 micrograms. The TCR comes from a woman between 35 and 50 years old in good health. The rearrangement links TRBV7-6 to TRBJ2-3; 10 nucleotides line up with TRBD2. Sequencing was done on a sample of blood. The CDR3 DNA reads as TGTGCCGGCAGCCCTGGGAGGAGCGGGGGGGCGTCTGGCACAGATACGCAGTATTTT. Its protein product is CAGSPGRSGGASGTDTQYF.